These 28 T cell receptor beta chains were sequenced from one sample in a study of blood T cell repertoires in COVID-19 (dated by TCRdb to about 2020). The library was made by the immunoSEQ multiplex PCR assay. As stored in TCRdb, this immuneACCESS dataset retains in-frame rearrangements with V and J assigned. A fraction of the clones does not appear; measured against another copy, unresolved V genes explain less than half of the discrepancy, and the remainder lacks a known reason. The table for this sample lists 150,000 to 200,000 clones; roughly 84% of them were counted only once. The ten largest clonotypes hold 3% to 3.5% of the sample. Sequencing was done on a sample of PBMCs or T cells enriched from blood (not recorded which). Receptors originate from a woman aged 25-40 years who had been exposed to COVID-19.

The chain employs TRBV19 and TRBJ2-7, with D perhaps TRBD1 (6 bases). CDR1 and CDR2 from the germline V gene are LNHDA and SQIVND (reference sequence). V lost 7 bases and J 4 bases, leaving 20 bases between the germline ends. The CDR3 has 15 amino acids. The CDR3, as DNA: TGTGCCAGTAATCACCCACCGGCAGGGGAGTACGAGCAGTACTTC. Residues: CASNHPPAGEYEQYF.

The CDR3 spells CASSLLPGQGASPLHF. The CDR3 DNA sequence: TGCGCCAGCAGCTTGTTACCGGGACAGGGGGCTTCACCCCTCCACTTT. The genes are TRBV5-1 and TRBJ1-6; 12 nucleotides line up with TRBD1. J gave up 9 bases and V 1 base, and 5 bases lay outside the gene matches. This CDR3 region has 16 residues. Germline CDR1 reads SGHRS; CDR2 reads YFSETQ. The full variable domain, rest sourced from reference TRBV5-1 and TRBJ1-6, is KAGVTQTPRYLIKTRGQQVTLSCSPISGHRSVSWYQQTPGQGLQFLFEYFSETQRNKGNFPGRFSGRQFSNSRSEMNVSTLELGDSALYLCASSLLPGQGASPLHFGNGTRLTVT.

The chain joins TRBV6-5 to TRBJ2-7; tentative D call: TRBD1 (6 bases). Germline V lookup: CDR1 MNHEY, CDR2 SVGAGI. The CDR3 is 12 amino acids. V lost 11 bases to trimming and J lost 2 bases, with 13 bases between them. CDR3 residues: CAVTGIPYEQYF. CDR3 in DNA: TGTGCCGTAACAGGGATACCCTACGAGCAGTACTTC.

This chain links TRBV6-5 with TRBJ2-7; 7 nucleotides match TRBD1. With 2 bases clipped from V and 3 bases from J, the junction kept 10 bases outside the gene matches. The CDR3 length is 16 residues. Germline CDR1 reads MNHEY; CDR2 reads SVGAGI. Here the CDR3 reads CASSYGVNRGSYEQYF. CDR3 bases: TGTGCCAGCAGTTACGGGGTAAACAGGGGTAGCTACGAGCAGTACTTC.

The chain combines TRBV29-1 with TRBJ1-1; the D gene is possibly TRBD1 (5 bases). Trimming left V 4 bases short and J 4 bases short, with 13 bases between. CDR1 and CDR2 (germline): SQVTM, ANQGSEA. The length of the CDR3 is 13 residues. CDR3 sequence: CSVGGVLFTEAFF. CDR3 bases: TGCAGCGTTGGGGGGGTTTTGTTCACTGAAGCTTTCTTT.

This chain joins TRBV7-2 and TRBJ2-3, with D uncertain. The CDR3 spans 14 residues. The V end lost 5 bases, the J end lost 2 bases, and 11 bases lay between the germline ends. CDR1 is SGHTA and CDR2 is FQGNSA in the germline V gene. CDR3 sequence (DNA): TGTGCCAGCAGCGTGCACGGTTACACAGATACGCAGTATTTT. It encodes CASSVHGYTDTQYF.

The rearrangement joins TRBV4-1 to TRBJ1-5; D possibly corresponds to TRBD1 (6 bases). V lost 0 bases to trimming and J lost 3 bases, with 21 bases between them. This CDR3 is built from 19 residues. Per germline, CDR1 MGHRA and CDR2 YSYEKL. This CDR3 reads CASSQDRQAPLVYNQPQHF. The DNA for the CDR3 is TGCGCCAGCAGCCAAGACCGACAGGCGCCGCTCGTATACAATCAGCCCCAGCATTTT.

The chain joins TRBV27 to TRBJ1-6; D is perhaps TRBD1 (6 bases). V was clipped by 0 bases and J by 7 bases, with 10 bases between them. Germline V gene data show CDR1 as MNHEY and CDR2 as SMNVEV (reference sequence). This CDR3 comprises 15 residues. Here the CDR3 DNA reads TGTGCCAGCAGTTTATCACAGGGACGAAATTCACCCCTCCACTTT. It yields the protein CASSLSQGRNSPLHF.

This chain uses TRBV7-9 with TRBJ1-5; 8 positions match TRBD1. CDR3 length: 17 amino acids. Germline V gene data show CDR1 as SEHNR and CDR2 as FQNEAQ (reference sequence). V shed 1 base, J shed 6 bases, and the junction held 11 bases outside the gene matches. The CDR3 region has the DNA TGTGCCAGCAGCTTAGTTTTATCGGCAGGGGGCTTTCAGCCCCAGCATTTT. This sequence encodes CASSLVLSAGGFQPQHF.

As regards this clone: Other DNA sequences of this sample code for an identical CDR3. This chain uses TRBV7-2 with TRBJ1-2; 9 bases map to TRBD1. V gave up 3 bases and J gave up 2 bases; unmatched junction bases: 1. The CDR3 extends over 14 amino acids. The germline CDR1 and CDR2 sequences are SGHTA and FQGNSA. CDR3 DNA sequence: TGTGCCAGCAGCTTGGGACAGGGAAACTATGGCTACACCTTC. It is translated as CASSLGQGNYGYTF.

This clone was detected only once. This chain joins TRBV19 and TRBJ2-7; 7 nucleotides agree with TRBD2. The V gene's germline CDR1 is LNHDA and CDR2 SQIVND (reference sequence). The CDR3 length is 13 residues. J lost 2 bases, V lost 3 bases, and 1 base had no gene match. The CDR3 DNA follows: TGTGCCAGTAGTATGAGCGGGACCTACGAGCAGTACTTC. It yields the protein CASSMSGTYEQYF.

The J gene is TRBJ1-5, the V gene TRBV19, with D maybe TRBD1 (6 bases). Germline V CDR1 and CDR2: LNHDA, SQIVND (reference sequence). Trimming took off 5 bases at V and 0 bases at J, with 11 bases between the two ends. The CDR3 contains 15 residues. Here the CDR3 DNA reads TGTGCCAGTAGTCCCCAGGGGAATAGCAATCAGCCCCAGCATTTT. Encoded protein: CASSPQGNSNQPQHF.

The chain combines TRBV6-2 or TRBV6-3 with TRBJ1-1; no reliable D call. This CDR3 comprises 15 residues. Germline values: CDR1 MNHEY, CDR2 SVGEGT. V was clipped by 2 bases and J by 0 bases, with 10 bases between them. CDR3 sequence reads: CASSYLGVMNTEAFF. The CDR3 nucleotides are TGTGCCAGCAGTTACCTAGGCGTAATGAACACTGAAGCTTTCTTT.

The chain uses TRBV9 and TRBJ1-2, with D possibly being TRBD1 (6 bases). V was pared by 4 bases and J by 4 bases, with 20 bases between. The CDR3 sequence is 16 residues long. In germline, CDR1 is SGDLS, CDR2 YYNGEE. For the CDR3, the DNA is TGTGCCAGCAGCCCTACCTCAAGGGAGGGGGGCTATGGCTACACCTTC. This sequence encodes CASSPTSREGGYGYTF. The variable domain in full, completed from reference TRBV9 and TRBJ1-2, reads DSGVTQTPKHLITATGQRVTLRCSPRSGDLSVYWYQQSLDQGLQFLIQYYNGEERAKGNILERFSAQQFPDLHSELNLSSLELGDSALYFCASSPTSREGGYGYTFGSGTRLTVV.

V usage is TRBV7-3 and J usage is TRBJ2-1; 7 bases are a match to TRBD2. With 3 bases clipped from V and 5 bases from J, the junction kept 13 bases outside the gene matches. The germline V gene encodes CDR1 SGHTA and CDR2 FQGTGA. The CDR3 has 17 amino acids. For the CDR3, the DNA is TGTGCCAGCAGCTTGTTTGTATCGAGCGGGGCCGACAATGAGCAGTTCTTC. Residues: CASSLFVSSGADNEQFF.

The V and J genes are TRBV4-3 and TRBJ2-1; TRBD2 matches at 8 bases. Germline lookup yields CDR1 LGHNA and CDR2 YSLEER. With V trimmed by 8 bases and J by 4 bases, 13 bases remained unmatched. The length of the CDR3 is 16 residues. CDR3 amino acids: CASSSTSGGRYNEQFF. The CDR3 region has the DNA TGCGCCAGCTCTTCTACGAGCGGGGGTCGATACAATGAGCAGTTCTTC.

The V call is TRBV18, the J call TRBJ1-4; D not resolved. This CDR3 is built from 12 residues. Germline CDR1 KGHSH, CDR2 LQKENI. Deletions cut 1 base from V and 6 bases from J, with 3 bases between. The CDR3 reads CASSPRDEKLFF. The DNA of the CDR3 is TGTGCCAGCTCACCACGAGATGAAAAACTGTTTTTT.

The CDR3, as DNA: TGTGCCAGCAGCCAAGGAAGGGGCCAGCCCCAGCATTTT. It specifies CASSQGRGQPQHF. The rearrangement links TRBV14 to TRBJ1-5; tentatively, D is TRBD1 (5 bases). From germline, CDR1 is SGHDN and CDR2 FVKESK. V gave up 1 base and J gave up 7 bases, with 8 bases separating them. The CDR3 consists of 13 residues.

This clone was seen just once. This rearrangement joins TRBV19 to TRBJ2-5; a possible D gene is TRBD2 (6 bases). Germline CDR1 LNHDA, CDR2 SQIVND (reference sequence). This CDR3 region has 14 residues. V was pared by 4 bases and J by 1 base, with 10 bases between. The CDR3 DNA reads as TGTGCCAGTAGTAAGGCGGGGACCCAAGAGACCCAGTACTTC. Translating gives CASSKAGTQETQYF. The entire variable domain, with the rest obtained from reference TRBV19 and TRBJ2-5, is as follows: DGGITQSPKYLFRKEGQNVTLSCEQNLNHDAMYWYRQDPGQGLRLIYYSQIVNDFQKGDIAEGYSVSREKKESFPLTVTSAQKNPTAFYLCASSKAGTQETQYFGPGTRLLVL.

This chain connects TRBV4-3 to TRBJ2-7, with TRBD1 as a possible D gene (6 bases). CDR3 length: 13 amino acids. The germline V gene encodes CDR1 LGHNA and CDR2 YSLEER. Trimming removed 1 base from V and 5 bases from J, with 9 bases in between. For the CDR3, the DNA is TGCGCCAGCAGCCAAGCTCCAGGGGACGAGCAGTACTTC. This gives the protein CASSQAPGDEQYF.

The chain carries TRBV7-2 and TRBJ1-1, with D hard to call. V was shortened by 4 bases and J by 7 bases, with 16 bases between the two germline ends. The length of the CDR3 is 14 residues. Per the germline V gene, CDR1 is SGHTA and CDR2 is FQGNSA. The CDR3 nucleotides read TGTGCCAGCAGCTATACATCGAGGAAGAATGAAGCTTTCTTT. Translated, it gives CASSYTSRKNEAFF.

V gene TRBV3-1 (or the pseudogene TRBV3-2) combines with J gene TRBJ1-1; unclear D gene. Germline V gives CDR1 LGHDT, CDR2 YNNKEL (reference sequence). This CDR3 comprises 13 residues. Between the trimmed V and J ends, which lost 1 base and 6 bases, there was a span of 9 bases. The CDR3 spells CASSQGGFAEAFF. The CDR3 DNA reads as TGTGCCAGCAGCCAAGGCGGTTTCGCTGAAGCTTTCTTT.

CDR3 protein: CASSLATGQLGNQPQHF. The CDR3 DNA follows: TGTGCCAGCAGCTTAGCGACAGGACAGCTGGGCAATCAGCCCCAGCATTTT. The chain carries TRBV7-2 and TRBJ1-5; maybe TRBD1 (6 bases). Per the germline V gene, CDR1 is SGHTA and CDR2 is FQGNSA. With 0 bases removed from V and 2 bases from J, the gap between germline ends came to 14 bases. This CDR3 spans 17 amino acids.

The V call is TRBV7-8, the J call TRBJ1-5; a possible D gene is TRBD1 (5 bases). CDR3 length: 15 amino acids. Germline V gene sequence: CDR1 SGHVS, CDR2 FQNEAQ. The ends were cut back, 5 bases at V and 0 bases at J, with 11 bases in the middle. The DNA of the CDR3 is TGTGCCAGCAGCGTGGGACTGATTAGCAATCAGCCCCAGCATTTT. Amino acids: CASSVGLISNQPQHF.

V is TRBV6-5 and J is TRBJ1-5; possible D gene TRBD1, 5 bases. This CDR3 has 15 amino acids. Deletions cut 5 bases from V and 5 bases from J, with 16 bases between. From germline, CDR1 is MNHEY and CDR2 SVGAGI. This chain's CDR3 is CASSPLEGTDQPQHF. The CDR3 DNA sequence: TGTGCCAGCAGTCCCCTTGAAGGGACTGATCAGCCCCAGCATTTT.

The chain carries TRBV7-9 and TRBJ1-6; D remains unclear. The CDR3 runs 18 residues. Germline V gene sequence: CDR1 SEHNR, CDR2 FQNEAQ (reference sequence). The V end was cut by 0 bases, the J end by 4 bases, with 16 bases between. Written as DNA, the CDR3 is TGTGCCAGCAGCTTAGCGACTAGAGGGATTAGTTATAATTCACCCCTCCACTTT. Protein product: CASSLATRGISYNSPLHF.

The rearrangement links TRBV5-1 to TRBJ2-2, with unresolved D. The germline V and J ends were trimmed by 1 base and 4 bases, with 14 bases remaining between them. Germline V CDR1 and CDR2: SGHRS, YFSETQ. The CDR3 is made up of 16 amino acids. In DNA, the CDR3 is TGCGCCAGCAGCTTGTCTACGGTCGTCGGCACCGGGGAGCTGTTTTTT. Residues: CASSLSTVVGTGELFF.

The CDR3 DNA reads TGTGCCAGCAGCTTCGGCTGGGGAGGTACTAGCACTGAAGCTTTCTTT. Residues: CASSFGWGGTSTEAFF. The chain uses TRBV7-8 and TRBJ1-1; D uncertain. Per the germline V gene, CDR1 is SGHVS and CDR2 is FQNEAQ. This CDR3 is 16 amino acids long. Trimming left V 3 bases short and J 4 bases short, with 18 bases between. Full variable domain (rest looked up from reference TRBV7-8 and TRBJ1-1): GAGVSQSPRYKVAKRGQDVALRCDPISGHVSLFWYQQALGQGPEFLTYFQNEAQLDKSGLPSDRFFAERPEGSVSTLKIQRTQQEDSAVYLCASSFGWGGTSTEAFFGQGTRLTVV.